The rows below give T cell receptor beta chains drawn from one sample of a study of blood T cell repertoires in COVID-19. TCRdb's table, derived via immunoSEQ multiplex PCR, lists solely in-frame clones and lacks some. The sample consists of 150,000 to 200,000 clones, about 78% of them appearing once. Specimen: peripheral blood. The receptors derive from a woman in her forties or fifties with active or convalescent COVID-19. CDR3s include the opening cysteine and the closing phenylalanine or tryptophan. D genes are given only for firm matches. Expanded clones are given a class, and other clones once, few, many or no size at all.

V	size	J	D	DNA	CDR3
TRBV11-3	NA	TRBJ2-1	NA	TGTGCCAGCAGCCTACAGGGTAGGAATGAGCAGTTCTTC	CASSLQGRNEQFF
TRBV7-2	NA	TRBJ2-7	NA	TGTGCCAGCAGCTTAGATGGCCGGGCAGGGGTCGAGCAGTACTTC	CASSLDGRAGVEQYF
TRBV6-5	NA	TRBJ1-5	TRBD1	TGTGCCAGCAGTCGGGCGGGACAGGGCAATCAGCCCCAGCATTTT	CASSRAGQGNQPQHF
TRBV19	NA	TRBJ2-6	NA	TGTGCCAGTAGTCTCGACAGCAGCTCTGGGGCCAACGTCCTGACTTTC	CASSLDSSSGANVLTF
TRBV6-5	once	TRBJ2-2	TRBD2	TGTGCCAGCAGCCTAGCGGGGGGTAGAGGGGAGCTGTTTTTT	CASSLAGGRGELFF
TRBV11-2	NA	TRBJ1-2	NA	TGTGCCAGCAGCTTCGGGGGGCCTTATGGCTACACCTTC	CASSFGGPYGYTF
TRBV6-1	NA	TRBJ1-1	TRBD1	TGTGCCAGCAGTGACCTCAACAGGGGACAAGCTTTCTTT	CASSDLNRGQAFF
TRBV25-1	medium-sized	TRBJ1-5	TRBD1	TGTGCCAGCAGTTTGTCAGGGGGCTATCAGCCCCAGCATTTT	CASSLSGGYQPQHF
TRBV30	NA	TRBJ1-1	NA	TGTGCCTGGAGTGTTGGGAGAAACACTGAAGCTTTCTTT	CAWSVGRNTEAFF
TRBV29-1	few	TRBJ2-2	TRBD1	TGCAGCGTTGAGGTTTTGGGGACAGGGGATGGCGGGGAGCTGTTTTTT	CSVEVLGTGDGGELFF